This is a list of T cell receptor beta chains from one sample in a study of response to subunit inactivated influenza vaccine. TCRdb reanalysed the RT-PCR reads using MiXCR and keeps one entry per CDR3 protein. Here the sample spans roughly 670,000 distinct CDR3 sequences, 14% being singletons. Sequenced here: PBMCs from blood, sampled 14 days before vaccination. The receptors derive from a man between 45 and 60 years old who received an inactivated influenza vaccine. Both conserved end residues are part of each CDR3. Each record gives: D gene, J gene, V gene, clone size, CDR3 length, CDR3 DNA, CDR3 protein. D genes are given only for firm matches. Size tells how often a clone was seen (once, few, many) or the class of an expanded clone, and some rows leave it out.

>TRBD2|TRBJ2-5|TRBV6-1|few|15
TGTGCCAGCAGCCCCAGCGGGGGGCCGGGAGAGACCCAGTACTTC
CASSPSGGPGETQYF
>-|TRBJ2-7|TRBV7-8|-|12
TGTGCCAGCAGCACCCTTTCCTACGAGCAGTACTTC
CASSTLSYEQYF
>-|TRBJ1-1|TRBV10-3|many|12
TGTGCCATCAGTTCAGTGAACACTGAAGCTTTCTTT
CAISSVNTEAFF
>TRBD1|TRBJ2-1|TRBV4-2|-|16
TGTGCCAGCAGCCAACTAGGACAGGGGGCAGGCAATGAGCAGTTCTTC
CASSQLGQGAGNEQFF
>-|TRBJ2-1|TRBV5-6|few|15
TGTGCCAGCAGCAGCGGTCAGGGGCTCTTCAATGAGCAGTTCTTC
CASSSGQGLFNEQFF
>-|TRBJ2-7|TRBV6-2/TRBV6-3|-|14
TGTGCCAGCAGTTTAGACGGTGTACCCTACGAGCAGTACTTC
CASSLDGVPYEQYF
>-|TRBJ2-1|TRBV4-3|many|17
TGCGCCAGCAGCCAGGACCCTAGCGAGAGCTCCTACAATGAGCAGTTCTTC
CASSQDPSESSYNEQFF
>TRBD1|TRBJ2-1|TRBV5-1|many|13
TGCGCCAGCAGCTACGACAGGGTTTCGACTCAGTTCTTC
CASSYDRVSTQFF
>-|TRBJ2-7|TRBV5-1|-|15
TGCGCCAGCAGCCCGGACGGACGGAGCTCCTACGAGCAGTACTTC
CASSPDGRSSYEQYF
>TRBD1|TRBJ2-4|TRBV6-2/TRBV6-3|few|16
TGTGCCAGCAGCCCTATCCTGGGACAGGGTACTGCCATTCAGTACTTC
CASSPILGQGTAIQYF
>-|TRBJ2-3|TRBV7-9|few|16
TGTGCCAGCAGCCCAGGGACTTCTACTAGCACAGATACGCAGTATTTT
CASSPGTSTSTDTQYF
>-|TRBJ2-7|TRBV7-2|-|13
TGTGCCAGCAGCTTAGCGAAAGACTACGAGCAGTACTTC
CASSLAKDYEQYF
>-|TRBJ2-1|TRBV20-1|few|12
TGCAGTGCTAGAGATCGCGGGACAAGGATGTTCTTC
CSARDRGTRMFF
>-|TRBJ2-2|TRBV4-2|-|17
TGTGCCAGCAGCCAAGATCCAGTGACTTCAAACACCGGGGAGCTGTTTTTT
CASSQDPVTSNTGELFF
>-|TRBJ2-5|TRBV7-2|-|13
TGTGCCAGCTCTAGGTGGGGCCAAGAGACCCAGTACTTC
CASSRWGQETQYF
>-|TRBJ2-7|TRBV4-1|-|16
TGCGCCAGCAGCCAAGAGGGGCAAAACTCCTGGTACGAGCAGTACTTC
CASSQEGQNSWYEQYF
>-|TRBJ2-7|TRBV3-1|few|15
TGTGCCAGCAGCCAAGAGACCGCATCACCCCACGAGCAGTACTTC
CASSQETASPHEQYF
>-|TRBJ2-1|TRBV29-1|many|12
TGCAGCGTTGTTCCTAGCTACAATGAGCAGTTCTTC
CSVVPSYNEQFF
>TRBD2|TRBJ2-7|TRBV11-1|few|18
TGTGCCAGCAGCTTAGCGCATGTAGCGATCGGGGGGACCTACGAGCAGTACTTC
CASSLAHVAIGGTYEQYF
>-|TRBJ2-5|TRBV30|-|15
TGTGCCTGGACGCCCCCGGGGACGTGGTGGAAGACCCAGTACTTC
CAWTPPGTWWKTQYF
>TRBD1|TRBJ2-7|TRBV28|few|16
TGTGCCAGCAGACCGGACAGGGGCGGGACCTCCTACGAGCAGTACTTC
CASRPDRGGTSYEQYF
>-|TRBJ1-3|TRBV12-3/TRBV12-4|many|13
TGTGCCAGCAGCGAAAGTCCTGGAAACACCATATATTTT
CASSESPGNTIYF
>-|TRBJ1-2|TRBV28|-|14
TGTGCCAGCAGTCCCCGGACCCCTAACTATGGCTACACCTTC
CASSPRTPNYGYTF
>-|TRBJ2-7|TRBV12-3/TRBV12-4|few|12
TGTGCCAGCAGCCTCCTCATATACGAGCAGTACTTC
CASSLLIYEQYF
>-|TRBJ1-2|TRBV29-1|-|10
TGCAGCGCGTCCGAGGGTGGCTACACCTTC
CSASEGGYTF
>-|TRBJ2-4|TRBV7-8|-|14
TGTGCCAGCAGCCCTAGGGGGAGGAAAAACATTCAGTACTTC
CASSPRGRKNIQYF
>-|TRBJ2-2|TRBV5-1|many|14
TGCGCCAGCAGCCGAGGACAGAACACCGGGGAGCTGTTTTTT
CASSRGQNTGELFF
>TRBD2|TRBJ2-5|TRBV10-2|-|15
TGCGCCAGCAACCTAGCGGGGGGACCCGGGGAGACCCAGTACTTC
CASNLAGGPGETQYF
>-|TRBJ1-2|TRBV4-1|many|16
TGCGCCAGCAGCCAAGTGCCTAAGGGGCGTAACTATGGCTACACCTTC
CASSQVPKGRNYGYTF
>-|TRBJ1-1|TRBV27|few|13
TGTGCCAGCACCCTCAAATATGGCACTGAAGCTTTCTTT
CASTLKYGTEAFF
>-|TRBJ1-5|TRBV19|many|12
TGTGCCAGTGGTCAGGGAAATCAGCCCCAGCATTTT
CASGQGNQPQHF
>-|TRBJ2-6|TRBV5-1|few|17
TGCGCCAGCAGCCGTTGGACTCAGGGGTCTGGGGCCAACGTCCTGACTTTC
CASSRWTQGSGANVLTF
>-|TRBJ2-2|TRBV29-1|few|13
TGCAGCGTTGACAGGGCGGGCACCGGGGAGCTGTTTTTT
CSVDRAGTGELFF
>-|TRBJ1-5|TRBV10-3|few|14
TGTGCCATCAGTTCCGGGACCCGCGATCAGCCCCAGCATTTT
CAISSGTRDQPQHF
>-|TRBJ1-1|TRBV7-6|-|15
TGTGCCAGCAGCTTAGAGGCCAGGGCTCACACTGAAGCTTTCTTT
CASSLEARAHTEAFF
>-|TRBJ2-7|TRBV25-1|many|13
TGTGCCAGCACCTCACAGGGTTACTACGAGCAGTACTTC
CASTSQGYYEQYF
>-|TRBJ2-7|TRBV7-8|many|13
TGTGCCAGCAGCCCCGGACCCGAGGACGAGCAGTACTTC
CASSPGPEDEQYF
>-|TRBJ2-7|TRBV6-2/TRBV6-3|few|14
TGTGCCAGCAGTTTGGCGGGGCCGGCCCACGAGCAGTACTTC
CASSLAGPAHEQYF
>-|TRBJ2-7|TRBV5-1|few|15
TGCGCCAGCAGCTTGGAGGGGACACTCTCCTACGAGCAGTACTTC
CASSLEGTLSYEQYF
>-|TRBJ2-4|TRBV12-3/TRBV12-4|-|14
TGTGCCAGCAGTTTCTTCGGTTCCGAAAACATTCAGTACTTC
CASSFFGSENIQYF
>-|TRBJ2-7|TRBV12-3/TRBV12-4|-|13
TGTGCCAGCAGTCCGAAGGGGGACTTCGAGCAGTACTTC
CASSPKGDFEQYF
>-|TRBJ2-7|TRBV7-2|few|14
TGTGCCAGCAGCCCTAGAAACAGGGTGTACGAGCAGTACTTC
CASSPRNRVYEQYF
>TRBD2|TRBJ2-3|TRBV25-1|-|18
TGTGCCAGCCATAGCGGGGGGCCCGGACTTGAAAGCACAGATACGCAGTATTTT
CASHSGGPGLESTDTQYF
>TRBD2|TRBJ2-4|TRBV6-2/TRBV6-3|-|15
TGTGCCAGCAGTGGCCTTAGCGGGAGAGGATACATTCAGTACTTC
CASSGLSGRGYIQYF
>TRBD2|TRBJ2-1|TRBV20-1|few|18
TGCAGTGCTAGAGAGGGGGGGTTTCGGACCACGACATACAATGAGCAGTTCTTC
CSAREGGFRTTTYNEQFF
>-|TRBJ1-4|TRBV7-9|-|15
TGTGCCAGCAGCCCGGGTGGGGGGCGATCTGAAAAACTGTTTTTT
CASSPGGGRSEKLFF
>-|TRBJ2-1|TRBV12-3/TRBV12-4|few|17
TGTGCCAGCACCGACCTCGCCAGGACGGTGAACTACAATGAGCAGTTCTTC
CASTDLARTVNYNEQFF
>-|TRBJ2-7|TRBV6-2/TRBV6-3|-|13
TGTGCCAGCACCTTCAGGGGTACCCACGAGCAGTACTTC
CASTFRGTHEQYF
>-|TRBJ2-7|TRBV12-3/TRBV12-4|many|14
TGTGCCAGTTGGAGGCAGGGAACATCCTACGAGCAGTACTTC
CASWRQGTSYEQYF
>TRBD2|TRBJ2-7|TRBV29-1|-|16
TGCAGCGTTGAATGGAGGGCCAGCGGGAATAACTACGAGCAGTACTTC
CSVEWRASGNNYEQYF
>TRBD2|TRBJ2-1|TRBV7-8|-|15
TGTGCCAGCAGCTGGAGGGAGACTAGCGGCAATGAGCAGTTCTTC
CASSWRETSGNEQFF
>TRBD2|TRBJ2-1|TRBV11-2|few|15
TGTGCCAGCAGCTTAGATCTAGCGGGGTACCATGAGCAGTTCTTC
CASSLDLAGYHEQFF
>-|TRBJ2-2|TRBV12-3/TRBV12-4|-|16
TGTGCCAGCAGGGACACTAGTGCTCCTTTCGCCGGGGAGCTGTTTTTT
CASRDTSAPFAGELFF
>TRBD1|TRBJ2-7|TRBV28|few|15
TGTGCCAGCAGGGCAACAGGGGGGCCCTGGAACGAGCAGTACTTC
CASRATGGPWNEQYF
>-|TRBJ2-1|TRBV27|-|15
TGTGCCAGCAGTACAAGCCGGGACTCATACAATGAGCAGTTCTTC
CASSTSRDSYNEQFF
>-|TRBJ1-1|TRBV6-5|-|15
TGTGCCAGCACTTCAAATGGGTTGGGGAACACTGAAGCTTTCTTT
CASTSNGLGNTEAFF
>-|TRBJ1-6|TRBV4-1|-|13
TGCGCCAGCAGCCAAGATCTGCCATCACCCCTCCACTTT
CASSQDLPSPLHF